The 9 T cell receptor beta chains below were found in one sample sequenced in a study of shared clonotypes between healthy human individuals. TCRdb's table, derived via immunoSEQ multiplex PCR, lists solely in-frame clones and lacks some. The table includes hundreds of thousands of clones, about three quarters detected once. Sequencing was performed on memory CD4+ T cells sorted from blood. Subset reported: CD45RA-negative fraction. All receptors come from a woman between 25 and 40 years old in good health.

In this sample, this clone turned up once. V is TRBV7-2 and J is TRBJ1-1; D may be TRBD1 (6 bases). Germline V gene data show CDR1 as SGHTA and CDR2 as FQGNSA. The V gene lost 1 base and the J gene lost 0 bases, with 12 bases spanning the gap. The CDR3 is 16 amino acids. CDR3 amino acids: CASSLVARGMNTEAFF. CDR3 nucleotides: TGTGCCAGCAGCTTAGTGGCCAGGGGTATGAACACTGAAGCTTTCTTT.

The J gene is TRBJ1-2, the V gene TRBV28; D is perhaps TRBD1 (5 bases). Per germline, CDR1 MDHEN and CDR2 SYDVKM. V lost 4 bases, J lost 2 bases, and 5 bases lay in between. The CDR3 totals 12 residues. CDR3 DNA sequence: TGTGCCAGCAGTTCAGGGAACTATGGCTACACCTTC. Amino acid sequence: CASSSGNYGYTF.

The DNA for the CDR3 is TGTGCCAGCAGCATCCCTAGGCGGGGGAGCTCCTACAATGAGCAGTTCTTC. Its translation: CASSIPRRGSSYNEQFF. The chain combines TRBV21-1 with TRBJ2-1; the table names TRBD2, a call not compared with the DNA. TRBV21-1 is shown as a pseudogene. The CDR3 has 17 amino acids.

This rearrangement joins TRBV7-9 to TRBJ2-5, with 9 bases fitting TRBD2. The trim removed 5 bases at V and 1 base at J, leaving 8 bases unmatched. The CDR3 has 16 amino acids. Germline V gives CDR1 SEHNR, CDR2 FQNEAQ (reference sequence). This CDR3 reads CASSAGTSNSQETQYF. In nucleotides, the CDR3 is TGTGCCAGCAGCGCAGGGACTAGCAACAGCCAAGAGACCCAGTACTTC.

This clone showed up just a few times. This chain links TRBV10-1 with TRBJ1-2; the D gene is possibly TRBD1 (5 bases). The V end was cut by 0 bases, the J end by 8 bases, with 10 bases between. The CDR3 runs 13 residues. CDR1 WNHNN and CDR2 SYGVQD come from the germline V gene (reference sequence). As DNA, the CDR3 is TGCGCCAGCAGTGAGTCGGGGGGGAACGGCTACACCTTC. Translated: CASSESGGNGYTF.

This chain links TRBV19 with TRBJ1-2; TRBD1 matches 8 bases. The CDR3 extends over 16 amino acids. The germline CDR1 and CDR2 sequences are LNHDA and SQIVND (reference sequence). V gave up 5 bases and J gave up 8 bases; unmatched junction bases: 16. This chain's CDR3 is CASSLSGQGGTYGYTF. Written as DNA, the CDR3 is TGTGCCAGTAGTCTCTCCGGACAGGGTGGAACCTACGGCTACACCTTC.

Here the CDR3 reads CASSPGQGFGGYTF. The CDR3 DNA sequence: TGTGCCAGCAGCCCGGGACAGGGGTTTGGTGGCTACACCTTC. This chain joins TRBV6-1 and TRBJ1-2, with TRBD1 identical over 10 bases. The junction had 8 bases not matched to a gene; V was cut back by 6 bases and J by 7 bases. Germline V gives CDR1 MNHNS, CDR2 SASEGT. There are 14 residues in the CDR3.

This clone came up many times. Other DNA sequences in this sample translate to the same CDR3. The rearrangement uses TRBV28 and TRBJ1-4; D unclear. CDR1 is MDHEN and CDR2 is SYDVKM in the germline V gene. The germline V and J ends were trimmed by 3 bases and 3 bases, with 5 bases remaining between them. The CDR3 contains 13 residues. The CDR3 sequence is CASSFRANEKLFF. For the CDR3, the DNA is TGTGCCAGCAGTTTTCGTGCTAATGAAAAACTGTTTTTT.

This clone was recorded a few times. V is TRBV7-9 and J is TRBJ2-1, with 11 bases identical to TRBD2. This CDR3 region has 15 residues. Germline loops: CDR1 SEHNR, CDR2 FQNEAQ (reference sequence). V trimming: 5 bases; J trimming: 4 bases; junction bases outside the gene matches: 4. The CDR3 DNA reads TGTGCCAGCAGCCCTACTAGCGGGAGTTACAATGAGCAGTTCTTC. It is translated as CASSPTSGSYNEQFF.